This T cell receptor beta chain was profiled in a study of blood T cell repertoires in COVID-19. The wider study: Acute-phase and convalescent COVID-19 samples originated in the United States, Italy and Spain. PBMCs, B-cell-depleted T cells, or T cells were the source of the cDNA or gDNA that made up the material.

In the source study's methods: Researchers report that nucleated cell counts were estimated from reference gene primer amplification. Libraries were prepared by immunoSEQ multiplex PCR; TCRdb keeps only in-frame clonotypes and omits some of them. That table gives V, J and clone size, and the DNA gave D and trimming. Found here are about 110,000 clones, approximately 70% of them singletons; the top ten hold approximately 8%. The CDR3 length is 12 residues. V was clipped by 5 bases and J by 6 bases, with 10 bases between them. Germline V gives CDR1 WSHSY, CDR2 SAAADI. The chain links TRBV10-2 to TRBJ1-1; D may be TRBD1 (5 bases). The sequencing sample was made of peripheral blood. The sequence derives from a woman aged 55-70 years with acute or convalescent COVID-19. CDR3 DNA: TGCGCCAGCAGTCCTGACAGAGCTGAAGCTTTCTTT. It translates to CASSPDRAEAFF.